A selection of T cell receptor beta chains follows, all from one sample in a study of cytomegalovirus exposure and HLA in healthy donors. The assay was immunoSEQ multiplex PCR, and TCRdb's table has in-frame clones only and misses some. The sample has 210,000 or so clones, over 70% seen once. Sequencing used PBMCs. Receptor source: an older woman in good health and CMV-seropositive. CDR3s include the opening cysteine and the closing phenylalanine or tryptophan. The order of the fields is clone size, V gene, J gene, D gene, CDR3 DNA, CDR3 protein. A D gene is named only where the DNA matches it firmly. Only part of the rows carry a size: once, few, many, or a class if the clone is expanded.

-,TRBV7-8,TRBJ1-1,-,TGTGCCAGCAGCCCAGGACAGAGGAACACTGAAGCTTTCTTT,CASSPGQRNTEAFF
-,TRBV4-3,TRBJ2-7,-,TGCGCCAGCAGCCAAGACAGGGGGAGGGAGCAGTACTTC,CASSQDRGREQYF
-,TRBV2,TRBJ2-5,TRBD1,TGTGCCAGCAGGGGGCAGGGGGCGTTGACAGGGGAGACCCAGTACTTC,CASRGQGALTGETQYF
-,TRBV7-2,TRBJ1-2,TRBD1,TGTGCCAGCAGCCTCAATCCGGGACAGGGCCATTCCGGCTACACCTTC,CASSLNPGQGHSGYTF
-,TRBV19,TRBJ1-2,-,TGTGCCAGTAGTCCGAGACAGAGTAGGAACTATGGCTACACCTTC,CASSPRQSRNYGYTF
-,TRBV27,TRBJ2-1,-,TGTGCCAGCAGTTTAGACTACACGTCCTACAATGAGCAGTTCTTC,CASSLDYTSYNEQFF
-,TRBV19,TRBJ2-5,-,TGTGCCAGTAGTATAGATCGAGCCCCTTCCGCTACCCCAGAGACCCAGTACTTC,CASSIDRAPSATPETQYF
-,TRBV14,TRBJ1-6,-,TGTGCCAGCAGCCACGACAGATCAGATTCACCCCTCCACTTT,CASSHDRSDSPLHF
few,TRBV7-2,TRBJ2-3,TRBD2,TGTGCCAGCAGCTCCCGGAGCGGCGGGGGGTCAGATACGCAGTATTTT,CASSSRSGGGSDTQYF
-,TRBV4-2,TRBJ2-5,TRBD1,TGTGCCAGCAGCGATGGACAGGGGGCAGTTAGCCAAGAGACCCAGTACTTC,CASSDGQGAVSQETQYF
-,TRBV23-1,TRBJ2-6,TRBD2,TGCGCCACCGCCCGGGGGGGAACTGGGGCCAACGTCCTGACTTTC,CATARGGTGANVLTF
once,TRBV7-2,TRBJ2-1,-,TGTGCCAGCAGCCCTCCGGGACAGCGGGGGAATGAGCAGTTCTTC,CASSPPGQRGNEQFF
-,TRBV6-5,TRBJ2-3,TRBD1,TGTGCCAGCAGTTACAGGGGGCGCACAGATACGCAGTATTTT,CASSYRGRTDTQYF
-,TRBV13,TRBJ1-5,-,TGTGCCAGCAGTCTAAACGGTCAGCCCCAGCATTTT,CASSLNGQPQHF
-,TRBV5-5,TRBJ1-1,TRBD1,TGTGCCAGCAGCAAGGGACAGGACACTGAAGCTTTCTTT,CASSKGQDTEAFF
-,TRBV19,TRBJ2-7,TRBD1,TGTGCCAGTAGTATATCGGACAGGGAATCTGGCGAGCAGTACTTC,CASSISDRESGEQYF
-,TRBV19,TRBJ2-7,-,TGTGCCAGTAGTATCCCCGGACAGACCTACGAGCAGTACTTC,CASSIPGQTYEQYF